Listed below are T cell receptor beta chains from one sample, sequenced in a study of blood T cell repertoires in COVID-19. Method: immunoSEQ multiplex PCR; TCRdb's copy keeps in-frame clones and lacks some. Among a few hundred thousand clones listed, approximately 89% were seen once. Specimen: peripheral blood. Receptor source: a woman aged 25 to 45 who had recovered from COVID-19. The CDR3 runs from the conserved cysteine through the conserved F or W. The order of the fields is V gene, J gene, D gene, clone size, CDR3 DNA, CDR3 protein. The D gene is left open where the match is weak. A row's size may be missing; if present it is once, few, many or a size class.

TRBV24-1	TRBJ2-1	TRBD2	once	TGTGCCACCAGTGATTTGAGGCTAGCGGGGTATTACAATGAGCAGTTCTTC	CATSDLRLAGYYNEQFF
TRBV3-1/TRBV3-2	TRBJ2-1	.	.	TGTGCCAGCAGCCAAGATCGCCTAGCTTCGGCGAATGAGCAGTTCTTC	CASSQDRLASANEQFF
TRBV7-3	TRBJ2-2	TRBD2	.	TGTGCCAGCAGCTTAAGAACTAGCGGGGGGCCCTGGTGGACCGGGGAGCTGTTTTTT	CASSLRTSGGPWWTGELFF
TRBV25-1	TRBJ1-4	.	once	TGTGCCAGCAGTAACCCGACCGGGGGGAGTGAAAAACTGTTTTTT	CASSNPTGGSEKLFF
TRBV19	TRBJ2-2	.	.	TGTGCCAGTAGTATAGATGTTAACAGAAACACCGGGGAGCTGTTTTTT	CASSIDVNRNTGELFF
TRBV4-2	TRBJ2-1	.	.	TGTGCCAGCAGCCCTAGGATAGACTGGAGTGCCTACAATGAGCAGTTCTTC	CASSPRIDWSAYNEQFF
TRBV11-2	TRBJ1-1	.	.	TGTGCCAGCAGTCCAGGGGCAGACACTGAAGCTTTCTTT	CASSPGADTEAFF
TRBV11-3	TRBJ2-7	TRBD1	.	TGTGCCAGCAGCTTAGTATACGGGACAGGGACGAGCGAGCAGTACTTC	CASSLVYGTGTSEQYF
TRBV29-1	TRBJ1-2	TRBD1	.	TGCAGCGTTACAGCCCGGGACAGGGGGCACGGCTACACCTTC	CSVTARDRGHGYTF
TRBV6-1	TRBJ1-2	.	.	TGTGCCAGCAGTGAGTTGACAGTTAACTATGGCTACACCTTC	CASSELTVNYGYTF
TRBV30	TRBJ1-2	TRBD1	.	TGTGCCTGGAGTGACAGGGGGCGCGGGAACTATGGCTACACCTTC	CAWSDRGRGNYGYTF
TRBV9	TRBJ2-7	TRBD1	.	TGTGCCAGCAGCGCCGCCGGGACAGCATACGAGCAGTACTTC	CASSAAGTAYEQYF
TRBV19	TRBJ1-2	TRBD1	.	TGTGCCAGTACCCCGGGACAGGGGCACTATGGCTACACCTTC	CASTPGQGHYGYTF
TRBV11-3	TRBJ2-3	TRBD1	.	TGTGCCAGCAGCTCCCGGACAGGGGGCGCAGATACGCAGTATTTT	CASSSRTGGADTQYF
TRBV2	TRBJ1-5	.	.	TGTGCCAGCAGTGAAGCCGGAGGAGATAGCAATCAGCCCCAGCATTTT	CASSEAGGDSNQPQHF
TRBV5-1	TRBJ2-7	.	.	TGCGCCAGCAGCTTGGCAGGGTACCGGAACGAGCAGTACTTC	CASSLAGYRNEQYF
TRBV5-4	TRBJ1-2	TRBD1	.	TGTGCCAGCAGCCTGGACAGGAACTATGGCTACACCTTC	CASSLDRNYGYTF
TRBV27	TRBJ2-3	.	.	TGTGCCAGCAGTTTATCTAGACAGACATTAGGCACAGATACGCAGTATTTT	CASSLSRQTLGTDTQYF
TRBV24-1	TRBJ2-1	.	.	TGTGCCACCAGTGATTTGGTGGGGAGCTCCTACAATGAGCAGTTCTTC	CATSDLVGSSYNEQFF
TRBV30	TRBJ1-6	.	.	TGTGCCTGGAGTGTCGGGGTGGAGAATTCACCCCTCCACTTT	CAWSVGVENSPLHF
TRBV7-2	TRBJ2-2	TRBD1	.	TGTGCCAGCAGCCAGGACAGGGGGGGTTCCGGGGAGCTGTTTTTT	CASSQDRGGSGELFF
TRBV12-3/TRBV12-4	TRBJ1-2	TRBD1	.	TGTGCCAGCAGCCCGGGACAGGGCTATGGCTACACCTTC	CASSPGQGYGYTF
TRBV7-8	TRBJ2-5	TRBD2	.	TGTGCCAGCAGCACGGGACTAGCGGGGGGTCAAGAGACCCAGTACTTC	CASSTGLAGGQETQYF
TRBV6-5	TRBJ1-3	.	.	TGTGCCAGCAGACCAGGGCCCAGAGGAAACACCATATATTTT	CASRPGPRGNTIYF
TRBV5-1	TRBJ2-7	TRBD1	.	TGCGCCAGCAGCCCGGGACAGGTAGATTCGGAGCAGTACTTC	CASSPGQVDSEQYF
TRBV7-9	TRBJ2-3	TRBD2	.	TGTGCCAGCAGCGTAGCGGGGGGGTTTAGAGATACGCAGTATTTT	CASSVAGGFRDTQYF
TRBV28	TRBJ2-2	TRBD2	few	TGTGCCAGCAGTTTTGGCGGGGGGCACGGGGAGCTGTTTTTT	CASSFGGGHGELFF
TRBV20-1	TRBJ1-1	.	once	TGCAGTGCTATTGAAGGGAGCCCTATGAACACTGAAGCTTTCTTT	CSAIEGSPMNTEAFF
TRBV27	TRBJ2-2	.	.	TGTGCCAGCAGCCCGCGAGTTGGGGAGCTGTTTTTT	CASSPRVGELFF
TRBV24-1	TRBJ2-5	.	.	TGTGCCACCAGTGATTTTTCCTCGGGTAACCAAGAGACCCAGTACTTC	CATSDFSSGNQETQYF
TRBV5-1	TRBJ2-1	.	.	TGCGCCAGCAGCGCGGTCAGGGGCTCCTACAATGAGCAGTTCTTC	CASSAVRGSYNEQFF
TRBV4-2	TRBJ1-4	TRBD1	.	TGTGCCAGCAGCCAATACCTCCGTGGGACAGTTAATGAAAAACTGTTTTTT	CASSQYLRGTVNEKLFF
TRBV9	TRBJ1-1	TRBD1	.	TGTGCCAGCAGCAAGACAGGGGGCAACACTGAAGCTTTCTTT	CASSKTGGNTEAFF
TRBV9	TRBJ1-5	.	once	TGTGCCAGCAGCGTAGGTAGCGGGGGAGAGCCCCAGCATTTT	CASSVGSGGEPQHF
TRBV19	TRBJ2-7	TRBD1	.	TGTGCCAGTAGTATAAGGGGACAGGGCTACGAGCAGTACTTC	CASSIRGQGYEQYF
TRBV15	TRBJ2-1	TRBD2	.	TGTGCCACCAGCACGGGGACTAGCGGCACAAACAATGAGCAGTTCTTC	CATSTGTSGTNNEQFF
TRBV30	TRBJ2-7	TRBD1	.	TGTGCCTGGAGTACAGGGACAGGGAGAAACGAGCAGTACTTC	CAWSTGTGRNEQYF
TRBV24-1	TRBJ2-3	.	.	TGTGCCACCAGTGGGGCAGGGGGGTTAGATACGCAGTATTTT	CATSGAGGLDTQYF
TRBV28	TRBJ2-4	TRBD1	.	TGTGCCAGCAGCCCTCCAGGACAGGGGACCAAAAACATTCAGTACTTC	CASSPPGQGTKNIQYF
TRBV13	TRBJ1-6	TRBD1	.	TGTGCCAGCAGCCCAGGGGGTCGATCACCCCTCCACTTT	CASSPGGRSPLHF
TRBV6-5	TRBJ2-2	.	.	TGTGCCAGCAGCCAGGATCTCACCGGGGAGCTGTTTTTT	CASSQDLTGELFF
TRBV24-1	TRBJ2-1	.	.	TGTGCCACCAGTGATTCAGGCCCGAGCAGATTCTACAATGAGCAGTTCTTC	CATSDSGPSRFYNEQFF
TRBV6-2/TRBV6-3	TRBJ1-2	TRBD1	.	TGTGCCAGCAGTTACCGGGACAGGGGGCTTGGCTACACCTTC	CASSYRDRGLGYTF
TRBV5-1	TRBJ2-7	.	.	TGCGCCAGCAGCTTGGCTATCGGGAACTACGAGCAGTACTTC	CASSLAIGNYEQYF
TRBV27	TRBJ2-7	.	.	TGTGCCAGCAGTTTTACCGTGAGCTCCTACGAGCAGTACTTC	CASSFTVSSYEQYF
TRBV10-1	TRBJ2-7	.	.	TGCGCCAAAGACAACGAGCAGTACTTC	CAKDNEQYF
TRBV7-9	TRBJ1-2	.	.	TGTGCCAGCAGCTTAGCCGGTGGCTACACCTTC	CASSLAGGYTF
TRBV19	TRBJ2-5	.	.	TGTGCCAGTAGTCGGACAGACCAAGAGACCCAGTACTTC	CASSRTDQETQYF
TRBV2	TRBJ1-2	.	.	TGTGCCAGCAGTGACGACACCTATGGCTACACCTTC	CASSDDTYGYTF